Included here is one TCR beta chain sequence, with context. Given a far larger clone just one base away, this is likely a sequencing read error. This sample is drawn from a study of shared clonotypes between healthy human individuals. Study details: In total, the donors were two women and a few men aged 18 to 49.

Germline assignment: CDR1 SQVTM and CDR2 ANQGSEA. CDR3 size: 13 residues. The authors distributed each subset's genomic DNA evenly over several immunoSEQ plates. Each PCR replicate run on unsorted PBMC took in about 300 ng DNA, tens of thousands of T cell genomes. With ten immunoSEQ deep assay plates, unsorted PBMC DNA underwent sequencing. The table came from immunoSEQ multiplex PCR; TCRdb's copy has only in-frame clones and leaves some out. The sample holds some 530,000 clones, about 85% seen once. This receptor was obtained from a woman between 40 and 50 years old in good health. Some clones in this sample may be carry-over from other donors' samples. V usage is TRBV29-1 and J usage is TRBJ2-3; tentative D call: TRBD2 (5 bases). The sequenced material came from PBMCs. The CDR3, as DNA: TGCAGCGGGGAGAGCTACTTCACAGATACGCAGTGTTTT. Translated: CSGESYFTDTQCF.